These 2 T cell receptor beta chains came from one sample sequenced in a study of T cells after yellow fever vaccination. TCRdb reanalysed the 5' RACE reads using MiXCR and keeps one entry per CDR3 protein. This repertoire shows 70,000 to 80,000 distinct CDR3 sequences, about 7.7% found once; its top ten account for approximately 28%. The sequenced sample was CD8+ T cells sorted from PBMCs, obtained roughly 10 days after the first yellow fever vaccination. The receptors here all came from a man younger than 35 who received the YFV17D yellow fever vaccine.

The gene calls are TRBV19 and TRBJ1-1, with TRBD1 as a possible D gene (6 bases). The V and J ends lost 8 bases and 1 base respectively, with 14 bases between them. The CDR3 has 14 amino acids. Germline V gene sequence: CDR1 LNHDA, CDR2 SQIVND (reference sequence). CDR3 nucleotides: TGTGCCAGTTCCCCGAAGACAGGGAACACTGAAGCTTTCTTT. Translation gives CASSPKTGNTEAFF.

This clonotype is medium-sized by share. The CDR3 spells CASSLQGRGTEAFF. In nucleotides, the CDR3 is TGTGCCAGCAGTTTACAGGGGAGAGGGACTGAAGCTTTCTTT. The chain uses TRBV27 and TRBJ1-1; TRBD1 is a possible D gene (6 bases). V was pared by 2 bases and J by 5 bases, with 12 bases between. CDR1 and CDR2 (germline): MNHEY, SMNVEV (reference sequence). The CDR3 is 14 residues long.